These 10 T cell receptor beta chains were sequenced from one sample in a study of tumor-infiltrating lymphocytes in oesophageal squamous cell carcinoma. TCRdb fed the PCR reads into MiXCR, producing one record per CDR3 protein. Of about 10,000 distinct CDR3 sequences listed, approximately 60% were seen once; the top ten hold about 24%. Sequencing input: esophageal tumor tissue. The receptors derive from a male donor with esophageal squamous cell carcinoma.

This chain links TRBV11-1 with TRBJ1-1; D gene ambiguous. The assigned J gene may be wrong: the sequence end matches TRBJ2-3 better. The CDR3 extends over 12 amino acids. Germline-derived CDR1 and CDR2 are SGHAT and FQDESV (reference sequence). The DNA of the CDR3 is TGTGCCAGCAGCTCAGCATCAGATACGCAGTATTTT. This codes for CASSSASDTQYF.

In this sample, this clonotype turned up once. The V and J genes are TRBV10-3 and TRBJ2-6; no clear D. The tail of the sequence fits TRBJ2-7 better, so the J call may be wrong. This CDR3 comprises 12 residues. CDR1 is ENHRY, CDR2 SYGVKD, per germline. The CDR3 loop is CASRTERAEQYF. CDR3 DNA sequence: TGTGCCAGTCGTACCGAAAGGGCCGAGCAGTACTTC.

The V and J genes are TRBV11-2 and TRBJ2-1; a possible D gene is TRBD1 (5 bases). TRBJ2-5 matches the DNA end more closely, so the J call is doubtful. Germline CDR1 SGHAT, CDR2 FQNNGV. The CDR3 extends over 14 amino acids. CDR3 nucleotides: TGTGCCAGCAGCTTAAGGGGTTTCCAAGAGACCCAGTACTTC. Residues: CASSLRGFQETQYF.

V gene TRBV7-9 combines with J gene TRBJ2-3; 8 bases map to TRBD1. The CDR3 runs 17 residues. Per the germline V gene, CDR1 is SEHNR and CDR2 is FQNEAQ (reference sequence). Germline trimming cut 5 bases from V and 1 base from J; bases unmatched to any gene: 11. The CDR3 sequence: CASSTTDQGARTDTQYF. In DNA, the CDR3 is TGTGCCAGCAGCACCACTGACCAGGGGGCCCGCACAGATACGCAGTATTTT. The full variable domain, in which reference TRBV7-9 and TRBJ2-3 provide the parts outside the CDR3, is DTGVSQNPRHKITKRGQNVTFRCDPISEHNRLYWYRQTLGQGPEFLTYFQNEAQLEKSRLLSDRFSAERPKGSFSTLEIQRTEQGDSAMYLCASSTTDQGARTDTQYFGPGTRLTVL.

This clonotype occurred a few times. The rearrangement joins TRBV7-6 to TRBJ2-7; 11 nucleotides line up with TRBD2. The J call is uncertain, as TRBJ2-1 better fits the DNA end. Germline V gene lookup returns CDR1 SGHVS and CDR2 FNYEAQ. This CDR3 region has 15 residues. Written as DNA, the CDR3 is TGTGCCAGCAGCTTAGCTAGCGGGAGGGACGATGAGCAGTTCTTC. Translating it yields CASSLASGRDDEQFF.

The J gene is TRBJ2-4, the V gene TRBV18; no clear D. The J call may be faulty, since TRBJ2-7 better matches the DNA end. CDR3 size: 12 residues. Germline V gene lookup returns CDR1 KGHSH and CDR2 LQKENI. The CDR3 spells CASSPVPSEQYF. The CDR3 DNA sequence: TGTGCCAGCTCACCGGTCCCCTCCGAGCAGTACTTC.

The chain recombines TRBV7-6 with TRBJ2-1; the D gene could be TRBD1 or TRBD2 (5 bases each). Germline loops: CDR1 SGHVS, CDR2 FNYEAQ. V lost 1 base and J lost 11, with 6 bases in between. CDR3 length: 11 residues. CDR3 in amino acids: CASSLGGQQFF. As DNA, the CDR3 is TGTGCCAGCAGCTTAGGGGGACAGCAGTTCTTC.

This clonotype is categorized as medium-sized. The V gene is TRBV6-6, the J gene TRBJ2-4; possibly TRBD2 for D (5 bases). V was cut by 2 bases and J by 0 bases, with 11 bases left in between. CDR1 is MNHNY and CDR2 is SVGAGI in the germline V gene (reference sequence). The CDR3 is made up of 16 amino acids. The CDR3 bases are TGTGCCAGCAGTTACCTCGGACTTGAAGCCAAAAACATTCAGTACTTC. This encodes CASSYLGLEAKNIQYF.

The rearrangement joins TRBV7-8 to TRBJ2-1; 10 positions match TRBD2. Trimming at V came to 4 bases and at J to 6 bases, leaving 6 bases not matched to a gene. The CDR3 sequence is 15 residues long. Germline-derived CDR1 and CDR2 are SGHVS and FQNEAQ. CDR3 in DNA: TGTGCCAGCAGCTCCCTAGCGGGAGTAACCAATGAGCAGTTCTTC. Residues: CASSSLAGVTNEQFF.

V is TRBV12-3 or TRBV12-4 and J is TRBJ2-3, with 9 bases aligning to TRBD2. The end of the DNA aligns better with TRBJ2-1, so the J call may be wrong. This CDR3 spans 17 amino acids. The CDR3 DNA follows: TGTGCCAGCACCCGAAGGATGGCTAGCGGGATGGGCAATGAGCAGTTCTTC. Translation: CASTRRMASGMGNEQFF.